The 27 T cell receptor beta chains below all came from one sample that was sequenced in a study of control samples from healthy donors and cancer patients. Sequenced by immunoSEQ multiplex PCR; TCRdb stores in-frame clones only, minus some. The sample gives approximately 50,000 clones, about 85% of which show up once; more than 12% is in the top ten. Sequencing used PBMCs. These TCRs come from a man aged 60 to 75 with head and neck cancer.

This chain links TRBV7-3 with TRBJ2-7, with 8 bases lining up with TRBD1. CDR1 SGHTA and CDR2 FQGTGA come from the germline V gene. With V trimmed by 8 bases and J by 3 bases, 9 bases remained unmatched. The CDR3 is 14 residues long. In nucleotides, the CDR3 is TGTGCCAGCGCCCCCGGACAGGGATTCTACGAGCAGTACTTC. Encoded protein: CASAPGQGFYEQYF.

The chain carries TRBV21-1 and TRBJ2-5; TRBD2 reflects the table's D call only, with no check against the DNA. TRBV21-1 is described as a pseudogene. The CDR3 has 11 residues. CDR3 sequence: CASSKYETQYF. The CDR3 DNA follows: TGTGCCAGCAGCAAATATGAGACCCAGTACTTC.

As concerns this clone: The DNA is omitted, as the CDR3 cannot be located on it reliably, and the CDR3 follows TCRdb's listing. This chain uses TRBV30 with TRBJ1-3; the table's D call, TRBD1, was not checked against the DNA. The CDR3 spans 16 residues, counting both ends. CDR1 GTSNPN and CDR2 SVGIG come from the germline V gene (reference sequence). CDR3 residues: CAWSVLLSRAGNTIYF.

The gene calls are TRBV28 and TRBJ2-5; D possibly matches TRBD1 or TRBD2 (6 bases each). The V end lost 3 bases, the J end lost 0 bases, and 32 bases lay between the germline ends. CDR3 length: 22 residues. Germline CDR1 and CDR2: MDHEN and SYDVKM. The CDR3 DNA reads as TGTGCCAGCAGTTTGCGTCCCAAATGGGGGGCGTTTTGGAAATCGTACCAAGAGACCCAGTACTTC. Residues: CASSLRPKWGAFWKSYQETQYF.

This clone qualifies as medium-sized. This chain connects TRBV4-2 to TRBJ2-6; no clear D gene. V dropped 1 base and J dropped 1 base, with 11 bases sitting between them. CDR3 length: 17 amino acids. In germline, CDR1 is LGHNA, CDR2 YNFKEQ. The CDR3 DNA reads as TGTGCCAGCAGCCAAGTCCATGACGATTCTGGGGCCAACGTCCTGACTTTC. Its translation: CASSQVHDDSGANVLTF.

V gene TRBV4-3 combines with J gene TRBJ1-6; no definite D call. Germline V gene sequence: CDR1 LGHNA, CDR2 YSLEER. The CDR3 contains 16 residues. The V end lost 0 bases, the J end lost 9 bases, and 15 bases lay between the germline ends. The CDR3 DNA reads as TGCGCCAGCAGCCAAGATCCAGCCACGAGGGCTTCACCCCTCCACTTT. Translated, it gives CASSQDPATRASPLHF.

This chain joins TRBV11-2 and TRBJ1-4; no clear D. Germline V gene lookup returns CDR1 SGHAT and CDR2 FQNNGV. The V gene lost 5 bases and the J gene lost 12 bases, with 16 bases spanning the gap. This CDR3 has 13 amino acids. The DNA for the CDR3 is TGTGCCAGCAGCCCTACCTCGGGGAGGGAACTGTTTTTT. It yields the protein CASSPTSGRELFF.

V is TRBV7-9 and J is TRBJ2-1, with D possibly matching TRBD2 (5 bases). Germline CDR1 reads SEHNR; CDR2 reads FQNEAQ (reference sequence). The CDR3 is 11 amino acids. V lost 6 bases to trimming and J lost 6 bases, with 6 bases between them. CDR3 DNA: TGTGCCAGCAGGGGGAGCAATGAGCAGTTCTTC. It specifies CASRGSNEQFF.

The genes are TRBV6-2 or TRBV6-3 and TRBJ2-5, with 15 bases aligning to TRBD2. The CDR3 is 16 amino acids. Germline lookup yields CDR1 MNHEY and CDR2 SVGEGT. Trimming at V came to 5 bases and at J to 2 bases, leaving 3 bases not matched to a gene. CDR3 sequence: CASSPGLAGGQETQYF. CDR3 in DNA: TGTGCCAGCAGTCCGGGACTAGCGGGGGGACAAGAGACCCAGTACTTC.

The genes are TRBV6-1 and TRBJ1-2; TRBD1 is a possible D gene (5 bases). Trimming took off 2 bases at V and 3 bases at J, with 10 bases between the two ends. This CDR3 comprises 14 residues. Germline V gene lookup returns CDR1 MNHNS and CDR2 SASEGT. In DNA, the CDR3 is TGTGCCAGCAGTGAACTCCCCAGGGACTATGGCTACACCTTC. It codes for CASSELPRDYGYTF.

In regard to this clone: Other DNA sequences in this sample translate to the same CDR3. The chain couples TRBV18 to TRBJ1-6; the D gene is possibly TRBD1 (6 bases). Between the trimmed V and J ends, which lost 2 bases and 6 bases, there was a span of 8 bases. CDR1 is KGHSH, CDR2 LQKENI, per germline. CDR3 length: 14 amino acids. This chain's CDR3 is CASSPRGTNSPLHF. CDR3 sequence (DNA): TGTGCCAGCTCACCAAGGGGGACTAATTCACCCCTCCACTTT.

The V and J genes are TRBV27 and TRBJ2-1, with D maybe TRBD2 (5 bases). The CDR3 extends over 14 amino acids. Germline lookup yields CDR1 MNHEY and CDR2 SMNVEV (reference sequence). Trimming pared 5 bases from V and 4 bases from J, leaving 12 bases between. In nucleotides, the CDR3 is TGTGCCAGCAGTCGCCCGACTATGTACAATGAGCAGTTCTTC. This codes for CASSRPTMYNEQFF.

The chain recombines TRBV3-1 (or the pseudogene TRBV3-2) with TRBJ1-2, with a weak D call TRBD1 (5 bases). The germline V and J ends were trimmed by 2 bases and 8 bases, with 12 bases remaining between them. From germline, CDR1 is LGHDT and CDR2 YNNKEL (reference sequence). This CDR3 has 13 amino acids. The CDR3 DNA is TGTGCCAGCAGCCAAAGGGATGGGGGAGGCTACACCTTC. Translating it yields CASSQRDGGGYTF.

This rearrangement joins TRBV7-2 to TRBJ1-2, with a weak D call TRBD1 (6 bases). V was pared by 5 bases and J by 4 bases, with 23 bases between. Germline CDR1 SGHTA, CDR2 FQGNSA. The CDR3 is 17 amino acids. The CDR3 nucleotides read TGTGCCAGCAGCCCCCGACCTGGACAGTGGGAAAGCTATGGCTACACCTTC. Protein product: CASSPRPGQWESYGYTF.

The chain is built from TRBV5-1 and TRBJ1-6; D is possibly TRBD1 (5 bases). The CDR3 runs to 15 residues. Germline V CDR1 and CDR2: SGHRS, YFSETQ. V dropped 4 bases and J dropped 1 base, with 9 bases sitting between them. The CDR3 region is CASSLGQSYNSPLHF. CDR3 nucleotide sequence: TGCGCCAGCAGCCTAGGACAATCCTATAATTCACCCCTCCACTTT. Full variable domain (remainder filled in from reference TRBV5-1 and TRBJ1-6): KAGVTQTPRYLIKTRGQQVTLSCSPISGHRSVSWYQQTPGQGLQFLFEYFSETQRNKGNFPGRFSGRQFSNSRSEMNVSTLELGDSALYLCASSLGQSYNSPLHFGNGTRLTVT.

This chain connects TRBV11-3 to TRBJ2-1; 12 nucleotides agree with TRBD2. After removal of 1 base from V and 4 bases from J, the junction contained 5 bases not matched to a gene. Germline V lookup: CDR1 SGHNT, CDR2 YENEEA. The CDR3 totals 17 residues. The chain's CDR3 is CASSLGLAGVGYNEQFF. The CDR3 region has the DNA TGTGCCAGCAGCTTAGGACTAGCGGGGGTCGGATACAATGAGCAGTTCTTC.

The rearrangement links TRBV2 to TRBJ1-2; D uncertain. Germline V CDR1 and CDR2: SNHLY, FYNNEI. The V end was cut by 10 bases, the J end by 6 bases, with 18 bases between. This CDR3 region has 13 residues. This CDR3 is CANPEGRTNGYTF. The DNA of the CDR3 is TGTGCCAACCCCGAAGGCAGGACGAATGGCTACACCTTC. The full variable domain, rest sourced from reference TRBV2 and TRBJ1-2, is EPEVTQTPSHQVTQMGQEVILRCVPISNHLYFYWYRQILGQKVEFLVSFYNNEISEKSEIFDDQFSVERPDGSNFTLKIRSTKLEDSAMYFCANPEGRTNGYTFGSGTRLTVV.

This sequence joins TRBV12-3 or TRBV12-4 and TRBJ2-5; no clear D gene. The CDR3 covers 13 residues. Deletions cut 3 bases from V and 0 bases from J, with 5 bases between. Here the CDR3 reads CASSFHNQETQYF. The CDR3, as DNA: TGTGCCAGCAGTTTCCACAACCAAGAGACCCAGTACTTC.

Of note for this clone: Compared with germline, one end of the junction differs, possibly owing to a read error. The chain joins TRBV27 to TRBJ2-1; no definite D call. The V gene's germline CDR1 is MNHEY and CDR2 SMNVEV (reference sequence). This CDR3 has 15 residues. The CDR3 nucleotides are TGTGCCGGCAGTTTATCGCTCGGGTCCTACAATGAGCAGTTCTTC. It is translated as CAGSLSLGSYNEQFF.

The chain couples TRBV5-4 to TRBJ2-3; D may match TRBD1 or TRBD2 (7 bases each). From germline, CDR1 is SGHNT and CDR2 YYREEE (reference sequence). This CDR3 has 15 residues. Trimming took 1 base from V and 4 from J, leaving 13 bases between them. The CDR3 DNA reads TGTGCCAGCAGCTTGCGGCAGGGGGGGTCAGATACGCAGTATTTT. This codes for CASSLRQGGSDTQYF.

The chain carries TRBV6-5 and TRBJ1-3; D remains unclear. V was cut by 6 bases and J by 0 bases, with 3 bases left in between. Per germline, CDR1 MNHEY and CDR2 SVGAGI. The length of the CDR3 is 12 residues. Written as DNA, the CDR3 is TGTGCCAGCAGGACCTCTGGAAACACCATATATTTT. Its protein is CASRTSGNTIYF.

With regard to this clone: Mismatch with germline at one junction end may stem from a read error. This chain uses TRBV9 with TRBJ2-1, with 8 bases lining up with TRBD2. This CDR3 comprises 15 residues. Germline V gene lookup returns CDR1 SGDLS and CDR2 YYNGEE. The CDR3 loop is CTSSPRGDLYNEQFF. The CDR3 DNA reads TGTACCAGCAGCCCGCGGGGGGACCTATACAATGAGCAGTTCTTC.

The rearrangement joins TRBV9 to TRBJ2-7; unclear D gene. Per the germline V gene, CDR1 is SGDLS and CDR2 is YYNGEE. The CDR3 length is 11 residues. Trimming stripped 0 bases from V and 4 bases from J, with 2 bases between. CDR3 coding DNA: TGTGCCAGCAGCGTAGATTACGAGCAGTACTTC. Protein product: CASSVDYEQYF.

This chain uses TRBV20-1 with TRBJ1-5; no clear D gene. CDR1 and CDR2 from the germline V gene are DFQATT and SNEGSKA (reference sequence). V lost 3 bases, J lost 3 bases, and 9 bases lay in between. The length of the CDR3 is 13 residues. The CDR3 region is CSASVQHNQPQHF. The CDR3 DNA reads TGCAGTGCTAGTGTGCAGCACAATCAGCCCCAGCATTTT.

The gene calls are TRBV3-1 (or the pseudogene TRBV3-2) and TRBJ2-5, with 7 bases fitting TRBD2. Germline lookup yields CDR1 LGHDT and CDR2 YNNKEL (reference sequence). The CDR3 runs to 16 residues. The V segment lost 0 bases and the J segment 5 bases; nucleotides outside the gene matches: 9. The CDR3 DNA follows: TGTGCCAGCAGCCAAGATCTGGGAGGGAGCAGGGAGACCCAGTACTTC. Amino acids: CASSQDLGGSRETQYF.

This clone was recorded only once. This chain links TRBV20-1 with TRBJ1-2; weak D call: TRBD1 (6 bases). With 3 bases removed from V and 4 bases from J, the gap between germline ends came to 12 bases. Germline loops: CDR1 DFQATT, CDR2 SNEGSKA (reference sequence). This CDR3 has 13 amino acids. The CDR3, as DNA: TGCAGTGCTAGTGGGGGCGCGGTCTATGGCTACACCTTC. This translates into CSASGGAVYGYTF.

The rearrangement joins TRBV27 to TRBJ2-6, with TRBD1 identical over 12 bases. Germline V CDR1 and CDR2: MNHEY, SMNVEV (reference sequence). Unmatched junction bases numbered 16, after V lost 4 bases and J lost 3 bases. This CDR3 is built from 21 residues. Here the CDR3 DNA reads TGTGCCAGCAGTTCCCCGTGGGGGACAGGGGGCAAGTTGGGTGGGGCCAACGTCCTGACTTTC. The encoded protein is CASSSPWGTGGKLGGANVLTF.